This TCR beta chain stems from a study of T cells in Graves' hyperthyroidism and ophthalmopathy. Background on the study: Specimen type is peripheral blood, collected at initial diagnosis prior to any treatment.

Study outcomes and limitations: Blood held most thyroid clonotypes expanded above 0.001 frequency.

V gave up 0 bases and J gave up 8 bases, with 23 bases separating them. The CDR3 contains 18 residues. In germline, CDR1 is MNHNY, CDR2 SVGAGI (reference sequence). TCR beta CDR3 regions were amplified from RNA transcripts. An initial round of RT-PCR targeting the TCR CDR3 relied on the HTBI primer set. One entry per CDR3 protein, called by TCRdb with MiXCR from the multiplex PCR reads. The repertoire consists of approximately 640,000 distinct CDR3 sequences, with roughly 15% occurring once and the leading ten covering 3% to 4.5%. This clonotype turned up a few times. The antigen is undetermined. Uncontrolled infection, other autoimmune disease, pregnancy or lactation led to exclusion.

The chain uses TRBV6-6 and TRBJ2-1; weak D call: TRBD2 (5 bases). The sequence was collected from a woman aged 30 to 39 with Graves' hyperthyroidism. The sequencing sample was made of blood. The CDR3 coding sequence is TGTGCCAGCAGTTACTCGGGCCTCGGCGGGTCCCAAGGAGATGAGCAGTTCTTC. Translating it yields CASSYSGLGGSQGDEQFF.